The 22 T cell receptor beta chains below all came from one sample that was sequenced in a study of blood T cells in healthy people across ages. The second PCR ran about 6 to 11 cycles with a sample-barcoded 5' primer and J-beta primers. TCRdb ran MiXCR on the 5' RACE reads and lists one entry per CDR3 protein. Of about 640,000 distinct CDR3 sequences listed, 58% are singletons. Sequencing was carried out using blood. The receptors here all came from a man in his 60s in good health.

Worth noting for this clonotype: This may stem from a read error, because a much larger clone lies one nucleotide away. The chain has TRBV5-1 and TRBJ2-5; D may be TRBD1 (6 bases). The CDR3 consists of 13 residues. Germline CDR1 reads SGHRS; CDR2 reads YFSETQ. The ends were cut back, 7 bases at V and 11 bases at J, with 21 bases in the middle. The CDR3 DNA reads as TGCGCCAGCTATACGACAGGAGACAATGAGCAGTACTTC. Protein product: CASYTTGDNEQYF.

The chain uses TRBV27 and TRBJ2-4, with 8 bases aligning to TRBD2. The J call may be in error: the DNA end matches TRBJ2-7 better. The CDR3 contains 15 residues. Germline V lookup: CDR1 MNHEY, CDR2 SMNVEV (reference sequence). CDR3 sequence reads: CASSLWSASGYEQYF. The CDR3 region has the DNA TGTGCCAGCAGTTTATGGTCGGCTAGCGGGTACGAGCAGTACTTC.

This clonotype occurred once. J is TRBJ2-1 and V is TRBV27; D is uncertain. Germline V lookup: CDR1 MNHEY, CDR2 SMNVEV (reference sequence). This CDR3 comprises 15 residues. V was clipped by 1 base and J by 0 bases, with 7 bases between them. The chain's CDR3 is CASSLFANSYNEQFF. Written as DNA, the CDR3 is TGTGCCAGCAGTTTATTCGCTAACTCCTACAATGAGCAGTTCTTC.

This sequence joins TRBV20-1 and TRBJ1-4, with a tentative D call TRBD1 (5 bases). The CDR3 sequence is 14 residues long. V lost 1 base, J lost 4 bases, and 10 bases lay in between. Germline values: CDR1 DFQATT, CDR2 SNEGSKA (reference sequence). CDR3 region: CSARVGTGNEKLFF. The CDR3 coding sequence is TGCAGTGCTAGAGTCGGGACGGGTAATGAAAAACTGTTTTTT.

This clonotype appeared many times. V usage is TRBV4-2 and J usage is TRBJ2-5; TRBD2 aligns across 11 bases. V was clipped by 3 bases and J by 4 bases; unmatched bases: 4. CDR1 and CDR2 (germline): LGHNA, YNFKEQ. The CDR3 is 15 residues long. The DNA for the CDR3 is TGTGCCAGCAGCCACGCAGGGACTAGCGGAGAGACCCAGTACTTC. It codes for CASSHAGTSGETQYF.

The chain combines TRBV5-6 with TRBJ2-3, with D maybe TRBD2 (5 bases). In germline, CDR1 is SGHDT, CDR2 YYEEEE. This CDR3 is built from 11 residues. Trimming pared 3 bases from V and 7 bases from J, leaving 6 bases between. The CDR3 is CASSSGNTQYF. The CDR3 DNA reads as TGTGCCAGCAGCTCCGGGAATACGCAGTATTTT.

The rearrangement uses TRBV5-1 and TRBJ2-2, with 8 bases matching TRBD2. With 4 bases clipped from V and 4 bases from J, the junction kept 9 bases outside the gene matches. This CDR3 is 16 amino acids long. Germline-derived CDR1 and CDR2 are SGHRS and YFSETQ. In DNA form, the CDR3 reads TGCGCCAGCAGCCACCAATTAGCGGGGTCCACCGGGGAGCTGTTTTTT. Translated: CASSHQLAGSTGELFF.

This clonotype was seen more than once but under ten times. CDR3 region: CSAFNRDSLNSGANVLTF. The DNA for the CDR3 is TGCAGTGCTTTCAACCGGGACAGCTTAAACTCTGGGGCCAACGTCCTGACTTTC. The chain employs TRBV20-1 and TRBJ2-6, with TRBD1 matching 7 bases. V dropped 5 bases and J dropped 0; count of bases not matched to a gene: 13. Germline V gene data show CDR1 as DFQATT and CDR2 as SNEGSKA (reference sequence). This CDR3 contains 18 residues.

The V and J genes are TRBV6-1 and TRBJ2-1; TRBD2 agrees at 14 bases. With V trimmed by 4 bases and J by 8 bases, 10 bases remained unmatched. CDR3 size: 17 residues. Germline CDR1 is MNHNS and CDR2 is SASEGT. CDR3 sequence reads: CASSAMGTSGGPHEQFF. The CDR3 DNA is TGTGCCAGCAGTGCGATGGGGACTAGCGGGGGCCCCCATGAGCAGTTCTTC.

This chain connects TRBV5-1 to TRBJ2-5, with 7 bases fitting TRBD1. The DNA end lines up better with TRBJ2-7; the J call may be wrong. This CDR3 contains 12 residues. Germline CDR1 SGHRS, CDR2 YFSETQ. The CDR3: CAIRGGRYEQYF. The CDR3, as DNA: TGCGCCATCCGAGGGGGCAGGTACGAGCAGTACTTC.

This clonotype was seen more than once but under ten times. The rearrangement uses TRBV12-3 or TRBV12-4 and TRBJ1-4; TRBD1 matches 7 bases. The V and J ends lost 3 bases and 0 bases, in that order; junction bases with no gene match: 10. The CDR3 extends over 18 amino acids. Here the CDR3 reads CASSLRAGGFPTNEKLFF. The DNA for the CDR3 is TGTGCCAGCAGTTTGCGGGCAGGGGGTTTTCCAACTAATGAAAAACTGTTTTTT.

The chain is built from TRBV29-1 and TRBJ2-3, with D possibly called TRBD1 or TRBD2 (5 bases each). Trimming left V 3 bases short and J 3 bases short, with 10 bases between. CDR1 and CDR2 (germline): SQVTM, ANQGSEA. The CDR3 covers 13 residues. Here the CDR3 reads CSVDEGFTDTQYF. The CDR3 DNA reads as TGCAGCGTTGACGAGGGGTTTACAGATACGCAGTATTTT.

This clonotype was detected a few times. This sequence joins TRBV28 and TRBJ2-1; D unresolved. This CDR3 is built from 12 residues. V was pared by 6 bases and J by 4 bases, with 7 bases between. Germline V gene sequence: CDR1 MDHEN, CDR2 SYDVKM. The CDR3 bases are TGTGCCAGCAGCAACGAATACAATGAGCAGTTCTTC. Its protein product is CASSNEYNEQFF.

This chain links TRBV7-2 with TRBJ2-7, with 12 positions matching TRBD2. The ends lost 4 bases at V and 2 bases at J; junction bases unmatched: 6. The CDR3 contains 16 residues. Germline CDR1 and CDR2: SGHTA and FQGNSA. The CDR3 coding sequence is TGTGCCAGCAGCTCTCGACTAGCGGGGGCCACCTACGAGCAGTACTTC. Residues: CASSSRLAGATYEQYF. The full variable domain, rest sourced from reference TRBV7-2 and TRBJ2-7, is GAGVSQSPSNKVTEKGKDVELRCDPISGHTALYWYRQSLGQGLEFLIYFQGNSAPDKSGLPSDRFSAERTGGSVSTLTIQRTQQEDSAVYLCASSSRLAGATYEQYFGPGTRLTVT.

The CDR3: CASSFNRQGARPPEQFF. The CDR3, as DNA: TGTGCCAGCAGTTTTAACCGACAGGGGGCGAGGCCCCCTGAGCAGTTCTTC. This chain links TRBV12-3 or TRBV12-4 with TRBJ2-1; 10 bases are shared with TRBD1. There are 17 residues in the CDR3. V dropped 3 bases and J dropped 9; count of bases not matched to a gene: 14.

This chain uses TRBV13 with TRBJ1-2; 7 nucleotides match TRBD1. The germline V gene has CDR1 PRHDT and CDR2 FYEKMQ (reference sequence). The V and J ends lost 5 bases and 6 bases, in that order; junction bases with no gene match: 9. CDR3 size: 14 residues. The CDR3 coding sequence is TGTGCCAGCAGCCGCACGAGGGGGCGGGATGGCTACACCTTC. Translating it yields CASSRTRGRDGYTF.

V usage is TRBV12-3 or TRBV12-4 and J usage is TRBJ2-7; D remains unclear. Trimming removed 6 bases at V and 0 bases at J, with 18 bases between. The CDR3 length is 16 residues. The CDR3 DNA reads TGTGCCAGCAGCCAGCTCGTCGGCCAGAGCTCCTACGAGCAGTACTTC. Its protein is CASSQLVGQSSYEQYF.

The chain carries TRBV6-1 and TRBJ1-2; the D gene is possibly TRBD1 (5 bases). The ends were cut back, 1 base at V and 3 bases at J, with 9 bases in the middle. Germline CDR1 and CDR2: MNHNS and SASEGT. CDR3 length: 14 amino acids. CDR3 DNA: TGTGCCAGCAGTGAAGATGGCAGGGACTATGGCTACACCTTC. Protein: CASSEDGRDYGYTF.

The chain carries TRBV9 and TRBJ1-6; possibly TRBD1 for D (6 bases). CDR1 and CDR2 (germline): SGDLS, YYNGEE. V shed 0 bases and J shed 4 bases, with 8 bases lying between them. The CDR3 runs 15 residues. The CDR3 region has the DNA TGTGCCAGCAGCGTAGGAGGGGGTTATAATTCACCCCTCCACTTT. Encoded protein: CASSVGGGYNSPLHF.

The chain couples TRBV2 to TRBJ2-5; D is tentatively TRBD1 or TRBD2 (5 bases each). This CDR3 has 16 amino acids. V gave up 0 bases and J gave up 1 base, with 12 bases separating them. In germline, CDR1 is SNHLY, CDR2 FYNNEI. The chain's CDR3 is CASSEAGAGPQETQYF. CDR3 nucleotide sequence: TGTGCCAGCAGTGAAGCCGGGGCAGGGCCCCAAGAGACCCAGTACTTC.

The J gene is TRBJ2-4, the V gene TRBV13; maybe TRBD1 (6 bases). The J call could be wrong; TRBJ2-5 is a better fit for the DNA end. The CDR3 has 15 amino acids. From germline, CDR1 is PRHDT and CDR2 FYEKMQ (reference sequence). This CDR3 reads CASSLAGGLRETQYF. The CDR3 DNA is TGTGCCAGCAGCTTAGCTGGGGGCCTGCGAGAGACCCAGTACTTC.

The rearrangement joins TRBV5-1 to TRBJ2-1, with D uncertain. The V gene's germline CDR1 is SGHRS and CDR2 YFSETQ. V was cut by 2 bases and J by 6 bases, with 6 bases left in between. The CDR3 length is 12 residues. CDR3 DNA: TGCGCCAGCAGCTTAGATATCAATGAGCAGTTCTTC. It is translated as CASSLDINEQFF.